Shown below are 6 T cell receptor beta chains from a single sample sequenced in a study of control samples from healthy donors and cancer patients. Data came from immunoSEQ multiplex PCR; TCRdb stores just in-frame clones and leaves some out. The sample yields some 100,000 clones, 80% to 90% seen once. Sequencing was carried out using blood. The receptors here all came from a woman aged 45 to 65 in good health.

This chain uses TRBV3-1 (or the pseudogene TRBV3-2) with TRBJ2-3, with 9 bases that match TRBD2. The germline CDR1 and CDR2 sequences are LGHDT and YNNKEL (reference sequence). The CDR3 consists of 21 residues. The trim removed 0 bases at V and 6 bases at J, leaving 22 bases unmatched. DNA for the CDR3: TGTGCCAGCAGCCAAGATTCGGCGGTAGCGGGAGAGGAAGATATTGGGGATACGCAGTATTTT. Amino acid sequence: CASSQDSAVAGEEDIGDTQYF.

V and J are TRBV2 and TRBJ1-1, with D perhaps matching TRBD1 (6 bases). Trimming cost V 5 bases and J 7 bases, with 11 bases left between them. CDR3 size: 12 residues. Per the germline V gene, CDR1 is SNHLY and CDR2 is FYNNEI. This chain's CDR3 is CASSQTGIEAFF. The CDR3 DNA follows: TGTGCCAGCAGTCAGACAGGAATTGAAGCTTTCTTT.

CDR3: CASSRDRLEAFF. In nucleotides, the CDR3 is TGTGCCAGCAGCAGGGACAGGCTTGAAGCTTTCTTT. The chain links TRBV6-5 to TRBJ1-1, with 8 bases matching TRBD1. The V gene's germline CDR1 is MNHEY and CDR2 SVGAGI. The length of the CDR3 is 12 residues. With V trimmed by 6 bases and J by 7 bases, 4 bases remained unmatched.

The chain's CDR3 is CASSFNTGAYGYTF. DNA of the CDR3: TGTGCCAGCAGTTTTAATACAGGGGCCTATGGCTACACCTTC. The rearrangement links TRBV27 to TRBJ1-2, with 7 nucleotides matching TRBD1. The V gene's germline CDR1 is MNHEY and CDR2 SMNVEV (reference sequence). This CDR3 is 14 amino acids long. The trim removed 3 bases at V and 4 bases at J, leaving 5 bases unmatched.

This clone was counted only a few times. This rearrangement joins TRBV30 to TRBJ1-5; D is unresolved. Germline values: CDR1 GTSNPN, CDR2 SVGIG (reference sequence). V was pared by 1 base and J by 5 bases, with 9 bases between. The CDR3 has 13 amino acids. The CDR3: CAWSGGGYQPQHF. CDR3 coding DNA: TGTGCCTGGAGTGGTGGAGGATATCAGCCCCAGCATTTT. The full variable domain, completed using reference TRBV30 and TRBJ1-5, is SQTIHQWPATLVQPVGSPLSLECTVEGTSNPNLYWYRQAAGRGLQLLFYSVGIGQISSEVPQNLSASRPQDRQFILSSKKLLLSDSGFYLCAWSGGGYQPQHFGDGTRLSIL.

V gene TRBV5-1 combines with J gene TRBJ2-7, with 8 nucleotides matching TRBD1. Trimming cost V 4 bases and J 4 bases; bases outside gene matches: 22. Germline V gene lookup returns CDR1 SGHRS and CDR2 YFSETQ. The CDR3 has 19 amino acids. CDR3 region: CASSPTRTGRMPCLYEQYV. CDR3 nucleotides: TGCGCCAGCAGCCCGACTCGGACAGGGCGAATGCCTTGTCTGTACGAGCAGTACGTC.